There are a few counts of the clone carrying this T cell receptor beta chain. The data were obtained in a study of HIV-infected patients and healthy controls. TCRdb re-called the 5' RACE reads through MiXCR, storing one row per CDR3 protein. The sample comprises 70,000 or so distinct CDR3 sequences, less than 20% of which are singletons, and approximately 5.4% rests with the top ten. V was clipped by 2 bases and J by 5 bases, with 12 bases between them. The CDR3 has 14 amino acids. Germline V gene data show CDR1 as DFQATT and CDR2 as SNEGSKA (reference sequence). The sequenced sample was CD4+ T cells from blood. This TCR was sampled from a human donor in good health. The chain joins TRBV20-1 to TRBJ1-4; D possibly corresponds to TRBD1 (5 bases). DNA of the CDR3: TGCAGTGCTAGATCACCGTGGGGGAATGAAAAACTGTTTTTT. Amino acid sequence: CSARSPWGNEKLFF.